The next 15 T cell receptor beta chains were all read from a single sample in a study of control samples from healthy donors and cancer patients (dated by TCRdb to the early 2020s). Preparation of the library involved the immunoSEQ multiplex PCR assay. Drawn from immuneACCESS, this table holds only the in-frame rearrangements with V and J called that TCRdb kept. Clones are partly lost; checked studies trace under half to an unresolved V gene and leave the rest unexplained. In this sample the table shows about 220,000 clones, 85% to 95% of which occur a single time. The ten largest clonotypes hold roughly 1.6% of the sample. Sequenced material: blood. Receptor source: a man aged 50-59 years in good health.

V is TRBV9 and J is TRBJ2-1, with D perhaps TRBD1 (6 bases). The CDR3 runs 16 residues. V was cut by 0 bases and J by 0 bases, with 10 bases left in between. Germline V gives CDR1 SGDLS, CDR2 YYNGEE. CDR3 sequence: CASSVVSGVSYNEQFF. Written as DNA, the CDR3 is TGTGCCAGCAGCGTAGTGTCAGGGGTCTCCTACAATGAGCAGTTCTTC.

The chain combines TRBV5-5 with TRBJ1-6, with D hard to call. The CDR3 is 16 amino acids. The V gene's germline CDR1 is SGHKS and CDR2 YYEKEE (reference sequence). V was cut by 4 bases and J by 0 bases, with 11 bases left in between. CDR3 region: CASSVRVSSYNSPLHF. The CDR3 DNA is TGTGCCAGCAGCGTTAGAGTGAGCTCCTATAATTCACCCCTCCACTTT.

The chain couples TRBV4-2 to TRBJ2-6; D gene uncertain. Between the trimmed V and J ends, which lost 1 base and 0 bases, there was a span of 4 bases. CDR1 is LGHNA, CDR2 YNFKEQ, per germline. The CDR3 contains 15 residues. The CDR3 spells CASSQVTSGANVLTF. CDR3 in DNA: TGTGCCAGCAGCCAAGTCACCTCTGGGGCCAACGTCCTGACTTTC.

The chain uses TRBV6-6 and TRBJ2-5; D is uncertain. V was clipped by 6 bases and J by 2 bases, with 10 bases between them. Germline V lookup: CDR1 MNHNY, CDR2 SVGAGI (reference sequence). There are 13 residues in the CDR3. CDR3 in DNA: TGTGCCAGCAGACTCCGGGCTCAAGAGACCCAGTACTTC. This gives the protein CASRLRAQETQYF.

The rearrangement joins TRBV24-1 to TRBJ2-1; TRBD2 matches 8 bases. CDR1 KGHDR and CDR2 SFDVKD come from the germline V gene. Losses at the gene ends were 0 bases for V and 9 bases for J; bases not matched to a gene: 9. The CDR3 spans 16 residues. The CDR3 DNA reads TGTGCCACCAGTGATTTGCGGGGGGGCCGATCTGGTGAGCAGTTCTTC. Amino acid sequence: CATSDLRGGRSGEQFF.

The V call is TRBV11-3, the J call TRBJ2-1; no clear D. Germline assignment: CDR1 SGHNT and CDR2 YENEEA. The CDR3 is made up of 14 amino acids. Between the trimmed V and J ends, which lost 2 bases and 0 bases, there was a span of 5 bases. The CDR3, as DNA: TGTGCCAGCAGCTTAAAGGCCTCCTACAATGAGCAGTTCTTC. Translating it yields CASSLKASYNEQFF.

V is TRBV4-3 and J is TRBJ1-6, with 9 bases identical to TRBD1. Germline loops: CDR1 LGHNA, CDR2 YSLEER. With 3 bases clipped from V and 9 bases from J, the junction kept 3 bases outside the gene matches. This CDR3 is built from 14 residues. This chain's CDR3 is CASSQGQGGSPLHF. The CDR3 DNA is TGCGCCAGCAGCCAGGGACAGGGTGGTTCACCCCTCCACTTT.

This chain uses TRBV12-3 or TRBV12-4 with TRBJ1-3; D uncertain. The V gene lost 3 bases and the J gene lost 7 bases, with 10 bases spanning the gap. This CDR3 region has 13 residues. CDR3 region: CASSFIIQNTIYF. The CDR3 DNA is TGTGCCAGCAGTTTCATCATACAGAACACCATATATTTT.

This chain connects TRBV5-4 to TRBJ1-2, with a possible D match to TRBD1 (5 bases). Germline loops: CDR1 SGHNT, CDR2 YYREEE (reference sequence). Trimming cost V 4 bases and J 1 base, with 20 bases left between them. The CDR3 has 17 amino acids. The CDR3 sequence: CASSPGEASGVNYGYTF. The CDR3, as DNA: TGTGCCAGCAGCCCGGGGGAGGCCAGTGGTGTTAACTATGGCTACACCTTC.

This chain links TRBV6-5 with TRBJ2-7, with unresolved D. The CDR3 runs to 13 residues. Trimming took off 10 bases at V and 4 bases at J, with 17 bases between the two ends. The V gene's germline CDR1 is MNHEY and CDR2 SVGAGI. The CDR3 loop is CATNRGALYEQYF. In DNA, the CDR3 is TGTGCCACCAACAGAGGAGCCTTATACGAGCAGTACTTC.

This chain uses TRBV5-4 with TRBJ2-2; 8 bases fit TRBD2. The CDR3 spans 15 residues. Trimming removed 5 bases from V and 0 bases from J; junction bases left unmatched: 3. Germline assignment: CDR1 SGHNT and CDR2 YYREEE (reference sequence). CDR3 nucleotides: TGTGCCAGCAGTCCGGGGGGGGCGAACACCGGGGAGCTGTTTTTT. As protein: CASSPGGANTGELFF. Looking up the rest from reference TRBV5-4 and TRBJ2-2 gives the full variable domain: ETGVTQSPTHLIKTRGQQVTLRCSSQSGHNTVSWYQQALGQGPQFIFQYYREEENGRGNFPPRFSGLQFPNYSSELNVNALELDDSALYLCASSPGGANTGELFFGEGSRLTVL.

The rearrangement uses TRBV2 and TRBJ2-3, with TRBD2 identical over 8 bases. Germline trimming cut 7 bases from V and 6 bases from J; bases unmatched to any gene: 6. CDR3 length equals 13 residues. Germline CDR1 SNHLY, CDR2 FYNNEI. The CDR3 reads CASTLTGGDTQYF. DNA of the CDR3: TGTGCCAGCACCCTAACGGGGGGGGATACGCAGTATTTT. The entire variable domain, with the rest obtained from reference TRBV2 and TRBJ2-3, is as follows: EPEVTQTPSHQVTQMGQEVILRCVPISNHLYFYWYRQILGQKVEFLVSFYNNEISEKSEIFDDQFSVERPDGSNFTLKIRSTKLEDSAMYFCASTLTGGDTQYFGPGTRLTVL.

The chain has TRBV3-1 (or the pseudogene TRBV3-2) and TRBJ2-7; no definite D call. The V end was cut by 3 bases, the J end by 4 bases, with 13 bases between. Germline V gene lookup returns CDR1 LGHDT and CDR2 YNNKEL (reference sequence). The CDR3 length is 14 residues. Here the CDR3 reads CASSQVPGVYEQYV. In nucleotides, the CDR3 is TGTGCCAGCAGCCAGGTTCCCGGAGTATACGAGCAGTACGTC.

For the CDR3, the DNA is TGTGCCAGCAATCTGGGAGGTACTAGCACAGATACGCAGTATTTT. It specifies CASNLGGTSTDTQYF. The chain couples TRBV2 to TRBJ2-3; a weak D match, TRBD2 (6 bases). Germline lookup yields CDR1 SNHLY and CDR2 FYNNEI. The V end was cut by 7 bases, the J end by 0 bases, with 14 bases between. CDR3 length: 15 amino acids.

This chain links TRBV9 with TRBJ2-1, with TRBD1 matching 9 bases. In germline, CDR1 is SGDLS, CDR2 YYNGEE. The CDR3 extends over 18 amino acids. The ends lost 3 bases at V and 9 bases at J; junction bases unmatched: 19. The CDR3 reads CASSAPYAGTGFLGEQFF. Here the CDR3 DNA reads TGTGCCAGCAGCGCCCCATATGCCGGGACAGGGTTCCTAGGTGAGCAGTTCTTC.